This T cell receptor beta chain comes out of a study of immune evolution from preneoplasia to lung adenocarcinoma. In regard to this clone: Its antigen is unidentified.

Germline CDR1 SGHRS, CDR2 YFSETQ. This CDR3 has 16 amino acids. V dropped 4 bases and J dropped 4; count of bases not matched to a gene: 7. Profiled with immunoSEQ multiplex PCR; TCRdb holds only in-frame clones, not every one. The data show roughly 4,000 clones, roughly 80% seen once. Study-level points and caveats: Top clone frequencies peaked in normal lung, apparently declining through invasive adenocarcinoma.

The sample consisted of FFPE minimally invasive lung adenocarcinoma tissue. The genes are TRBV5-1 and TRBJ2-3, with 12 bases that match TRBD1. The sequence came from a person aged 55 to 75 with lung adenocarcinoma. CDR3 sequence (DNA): TGCGCCAGCAGCACTGCGGGACAGGGGGCCGCAGATACGCAGTATTTT. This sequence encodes CASSTAGQGAADTQYF.